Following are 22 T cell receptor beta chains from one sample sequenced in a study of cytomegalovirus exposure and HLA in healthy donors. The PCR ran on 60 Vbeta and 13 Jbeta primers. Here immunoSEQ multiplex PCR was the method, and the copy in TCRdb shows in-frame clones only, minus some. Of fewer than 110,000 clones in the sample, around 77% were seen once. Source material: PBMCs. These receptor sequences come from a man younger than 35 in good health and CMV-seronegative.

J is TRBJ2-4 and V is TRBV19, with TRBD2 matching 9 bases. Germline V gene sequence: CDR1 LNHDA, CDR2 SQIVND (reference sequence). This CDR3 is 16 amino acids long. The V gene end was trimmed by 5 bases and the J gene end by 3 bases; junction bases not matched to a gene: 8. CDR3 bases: TGTGCCAGTAGTCTTGGGCTAGCGGGGAACAAAAACATTCAGTACTTC. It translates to CASSLGLAGNKNIQYF.

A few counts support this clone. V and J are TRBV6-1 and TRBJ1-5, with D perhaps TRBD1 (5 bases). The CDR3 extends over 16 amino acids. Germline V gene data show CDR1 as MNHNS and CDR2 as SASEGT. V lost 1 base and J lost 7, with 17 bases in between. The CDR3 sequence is CASSEGHVGGYQPQHF. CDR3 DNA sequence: TGTGCCAGCAGTGAAGGGCACGTTGGGGGGTACCAGCCCCAGCATTTT.

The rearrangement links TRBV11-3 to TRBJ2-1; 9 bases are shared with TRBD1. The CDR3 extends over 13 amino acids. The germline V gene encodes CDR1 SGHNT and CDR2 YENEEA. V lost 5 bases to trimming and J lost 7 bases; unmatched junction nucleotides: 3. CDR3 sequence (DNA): TGTGCCAGCAGCCCGGGACAGGGAAATGAGCAGTTCTTC. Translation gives CASSPGQGNEQFF.

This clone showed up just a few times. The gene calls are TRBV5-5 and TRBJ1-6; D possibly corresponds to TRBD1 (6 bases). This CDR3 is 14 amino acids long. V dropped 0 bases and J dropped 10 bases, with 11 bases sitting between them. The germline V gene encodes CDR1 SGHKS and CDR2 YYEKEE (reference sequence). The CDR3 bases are TGTGCCAGCAGCTTGGAGGGTGGGGGCTCACCCCTCCACTTT. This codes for CASSLEGGGSPLHF.

The CDR3 sequence is CASSFSTGGSNQPQHF. The CDR3 nucleotides read TGTGCCAGCAGCTTTTCGACCGGAGGTAGCAATCAGCCCCAGCATTTT. This rearrangement joins TRBV7-2 to TRBJ1-5; D gene uncertain. The CDR3 is 16 amino acids. The V end was cut by 3 bases, the J end by 0 bases, with 12 bases between. Germline loops: CDR1 SGHTA, CDR2 FQGNSA.

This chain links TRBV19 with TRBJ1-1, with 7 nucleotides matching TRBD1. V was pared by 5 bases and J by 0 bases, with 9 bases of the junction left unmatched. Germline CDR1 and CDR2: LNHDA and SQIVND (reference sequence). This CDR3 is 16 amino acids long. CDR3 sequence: CASSVTGTAMNTEAFF. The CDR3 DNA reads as TGTGCCAGTAGTGTCACCGGGACAGCCATGAACACTGAAGCTTTCTTT.

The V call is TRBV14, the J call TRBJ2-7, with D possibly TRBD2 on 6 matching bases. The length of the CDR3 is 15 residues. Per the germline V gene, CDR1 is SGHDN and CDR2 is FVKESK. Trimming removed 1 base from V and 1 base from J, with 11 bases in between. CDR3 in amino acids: CASSQGGVGSYEQYF. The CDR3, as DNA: TGTGCCAGCAGCCAAGGGGGGGTAGGATCCTACGAGCAGTACTTC.

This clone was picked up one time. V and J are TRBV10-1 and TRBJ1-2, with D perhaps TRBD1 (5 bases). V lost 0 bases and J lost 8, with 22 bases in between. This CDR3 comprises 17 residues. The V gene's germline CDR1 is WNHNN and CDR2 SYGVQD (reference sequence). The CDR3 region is CASSESVGEGRLCGYTF. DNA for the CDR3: TGCGCCAGCAGTGAGTCGGTTGGAGAGGGGAGGTTGTGCGGCTACACCTTC.

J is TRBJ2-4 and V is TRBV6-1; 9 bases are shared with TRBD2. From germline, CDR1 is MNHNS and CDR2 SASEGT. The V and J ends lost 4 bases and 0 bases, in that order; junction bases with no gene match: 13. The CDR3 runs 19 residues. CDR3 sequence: CASSATERGAWGAKNIQYF. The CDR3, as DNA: TGTGCCAGCAGTGCCACAGAGCGGGGGGCATGGGGAGCCAAAAACATTCAGTACTTC.

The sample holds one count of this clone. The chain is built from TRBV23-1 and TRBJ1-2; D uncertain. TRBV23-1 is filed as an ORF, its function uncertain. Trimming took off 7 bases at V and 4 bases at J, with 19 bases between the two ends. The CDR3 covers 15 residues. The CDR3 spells CASIPPDGVGYGYTF. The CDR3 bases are TGCGCCAGCATTCCTCCCGACGGGGTCGGCTATGGCTACACCTTC.

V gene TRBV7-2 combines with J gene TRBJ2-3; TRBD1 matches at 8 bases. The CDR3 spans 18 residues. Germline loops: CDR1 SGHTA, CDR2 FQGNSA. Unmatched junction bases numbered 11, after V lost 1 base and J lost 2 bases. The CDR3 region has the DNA TGTGCCAGCAGCTTAGAGGCAGGGGGCCAGACTTACACAGATACGCAGTATTTT. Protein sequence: CASSLEAGGQTYTDTQYF.

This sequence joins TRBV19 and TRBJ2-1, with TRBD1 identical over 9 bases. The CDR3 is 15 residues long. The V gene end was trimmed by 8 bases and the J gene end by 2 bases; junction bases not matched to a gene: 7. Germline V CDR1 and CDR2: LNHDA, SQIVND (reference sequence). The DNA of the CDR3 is TGTGCCAGTCTAAACCGGGACAGGGCCTACAATGAGCAGTTCTTC. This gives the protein CASLNRDRAYNEQFF.

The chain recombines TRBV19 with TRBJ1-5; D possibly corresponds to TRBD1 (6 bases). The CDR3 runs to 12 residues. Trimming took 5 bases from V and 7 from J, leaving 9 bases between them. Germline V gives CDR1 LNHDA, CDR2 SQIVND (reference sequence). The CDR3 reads CASSGDIQPQHF. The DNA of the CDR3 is TGTGCCAGTAGTGGGGACATCCAGCCCCAGCATTTT.

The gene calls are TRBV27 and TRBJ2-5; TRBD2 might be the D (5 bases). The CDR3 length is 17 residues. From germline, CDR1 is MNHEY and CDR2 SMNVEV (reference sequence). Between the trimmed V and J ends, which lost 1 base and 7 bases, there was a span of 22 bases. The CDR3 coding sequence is TGTGCCAGCAGTTTATTGAGGACTTTCCAGCAAAAGGGGACCCAGTACTTC. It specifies CASSLLRTFQQKGTQYF.

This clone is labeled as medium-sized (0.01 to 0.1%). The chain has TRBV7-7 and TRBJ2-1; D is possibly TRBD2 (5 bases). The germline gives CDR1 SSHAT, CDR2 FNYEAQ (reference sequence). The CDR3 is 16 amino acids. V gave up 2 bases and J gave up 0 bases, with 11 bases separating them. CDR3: CASSLRSGGSYNEQFF. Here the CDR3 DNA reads TGTGCCAGCAGCTTAAGAAGCGGTGGCTCCTACAATGAGCAGTTCTTC.

This CDR3 reads CASSPDRRFGYTF. In DNA, the CDR3 is TGTGCCAGCAGCCCGGACAGGAGATTTGGCTACACCTTC. The chain combines TRBV5-8 with TRBJ1-2; 7 positions agree with TRBD1. Germline trimming cut 4 bases from V and 7 bases from J; bases unmatched to any gene: 7. Germline V CDR1 and CDR2: SGHTS, YDEGEE. The CDR3 runs 13 residues.

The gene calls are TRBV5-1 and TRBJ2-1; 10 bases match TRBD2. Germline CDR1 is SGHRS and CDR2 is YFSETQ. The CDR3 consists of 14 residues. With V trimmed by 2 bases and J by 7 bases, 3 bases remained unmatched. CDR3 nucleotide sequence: TGCGCCAGCAGCTTAAGCGGGGGGGCTAATGAGCAGTTCTTC. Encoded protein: CASSLSGGANEQFF.

This chain's CDR3 is CAIRAAGGLPYEQYF. In DNA form, the CDR3 reads TGTGCCATCAGGGCCGCGGGGGGCTTACCCTACGAGCAGTACTTC. This rearrangement joins TRBV10-3 to TRBJ2-7; 8 nucleotides match TRBD2. Trimming at V came to 6 bases and at J to 2 bases, leaving 9 bases not matched to a gene. Germline CDR1 is ENHRY and CDR2 is SYGVKD. This CDR3 is built from 15 residues.

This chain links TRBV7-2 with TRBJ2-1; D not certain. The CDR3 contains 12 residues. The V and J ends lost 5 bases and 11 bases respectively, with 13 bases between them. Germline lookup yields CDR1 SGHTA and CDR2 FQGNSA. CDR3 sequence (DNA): TGTGCCAGCAGCCAACTACCGGTAAAGCAGTTCTTC. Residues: CASSQLPVKQFF.

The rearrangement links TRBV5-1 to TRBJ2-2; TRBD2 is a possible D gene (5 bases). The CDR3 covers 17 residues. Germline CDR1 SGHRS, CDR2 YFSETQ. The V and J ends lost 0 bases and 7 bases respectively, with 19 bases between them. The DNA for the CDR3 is TGCGCCAGCAGCTTGGGGACTGGAAAGGTCCGAGGCGGGGAGCTGTTTTTT. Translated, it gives CASSLGTGKVRGGELFF. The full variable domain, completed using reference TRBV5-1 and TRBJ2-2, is KAGVTQTPRYLIKTRGQQVTLSCSPISGHRSVSWYQQTPGQGLQFLFEYFSETQRNKGNFPGRFSGRQFSNSRSEMNVSTLELGDSALYLCASSLGTGKVRGGELFFGEGSRLTVL.

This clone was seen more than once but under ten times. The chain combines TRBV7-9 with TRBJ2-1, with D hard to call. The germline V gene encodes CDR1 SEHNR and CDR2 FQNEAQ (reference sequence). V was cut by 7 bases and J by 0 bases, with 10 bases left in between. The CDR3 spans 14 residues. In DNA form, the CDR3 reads TGTGCCAGCAACGCCGGTGGCTCCTACAATGAGCAGTTCTTC. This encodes CASNAGGSYNEQFF.

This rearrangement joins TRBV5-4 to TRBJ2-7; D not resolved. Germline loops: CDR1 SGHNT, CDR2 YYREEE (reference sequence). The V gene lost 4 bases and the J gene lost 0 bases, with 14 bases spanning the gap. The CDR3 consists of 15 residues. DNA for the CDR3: TGTGCCAGCAGCCCGATGGCAGGCGCCTCCTACGAGCAGTACTTC. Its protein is CASSPMAGASYEQYF.